These 9 T cell receptor beta chains were sequenced from one sample in a study of response to subunit inactivated influenza vaccine. TCRdb passed the RT-PCR reads through MiXCR, listing each CDR3 protein once. The table shows a few hundred thousand distinct CDR3 sequences, with roughly 9.8% occurring only once. The starting material was PBMCs from blood, obtained roughly 46 days after vaccination. The receptors derive from a man between 45 and 60 years old who received an inactivated influenza vaccine.

The J gene is TRBJ1-2, the V gene TRBV5-1, with unresolved D. V was pared by 0 bases and J by 3 bases, with 12 bases between. CDR3 length: 15 amino acids. The germline V gene has CDR1 SGHRS and CDR2 YFSETQ. The CDR3 coding sequence is TGCGCCAGCAGCTTGGGGGCAGCCTCTTACTATGGCTACACCTTC. Its protein product is CASSLGAASYYGYTF.

This clonotype was picked up a small number of times. The J gene is TRBJ2-1, the V gene TRBV30, with 11 bases lining up with TRBD2. This CDR3 spans 14 amino acids. Per germline, CDR1 GTSNPN and CDR2 SVGIG (reference sequence). J was trimmed by 5 bases and V by 5 bases; bases with no gene match: 5. The CDR3 here is CAWAGLAENNEQFF. The DNA for the CDR3 is TGTGCCTGGGCGGGACTAGCGGAAAACAATGAGCAGTTCTTC. Looking up the rest from reference TRBV30 and TRBJ2-1 gives the full variable domain: SQTIHQWPATLVQPVGSPLSLECTVEGTSNPNLYWYRQAAGRGLQLLFYSVGIGQISSEVPQNLSASRPQDRQFILSSKKLLLSDSGFYLCAWAGLAENNEQFFGPGTRLTVL.

This clonotype was recorded at least ten times. The V and J genes are TRBV5-1 and TRBJ2-7; TRBD1 is a possible D gene (6 bases). Germline V gives CDR1 SGHRS, CDR2 YFSETQ. V lost 0 bases and J 0 bases, leaving 13 bases between the germline ends. The CDR3 loop spans 16 amino acids. The CDR3 DNA follows: TGCGCCAGCAGCTTGGCTCCGGGACAAGACTCCTACGAGCAGTACTTC. Encoded protein: CASSLAPGQDSYEQYF.

The J gene is TRBJ2-7, the V gene TRBV20-1; TRBD2 matches 11 bases. With 2 bases clipped from V and 4 bases from J, the junction kept 10 bases outside the gene matches. This CDR3 comprises 16 residues. The germline V gene encodes CDR1 DFQATT and CDR2 SNEGSKA (reference sequence). The CDR3 sequence: CSARTLAGGTPYEQYF. The CDR3 DNA follows: TGCAGTGCTAGAACGCTAGCGGGAGGTACGCCTTACGAGCAGTACTTC.

Points on this clonotype: A much larger clone sits a single nucleotide away, making a read error possible. This chain joins TRBV10-3 and TRBJ2-7, with 13 bases fitting TRBD2. Germline loops: CDR1 ENHRY, CDR2 SYGVKD. The CDR3 extends over 15 amino acids. Unmatched junction bases numbered 7, after V lost 6 bases and J lost 5 bases. For the CDR3, the DNA is TGTGCCATCAGCCTCACGGGACTAGCGGGGAACGAGCAGTACTTC. Translated: CAISLTGLAGNEQYF.

This clonotype appeared many times. V gene TRBV7-2 combines with J gene TRBJ2-4; 7 bases line up with TRBD1. CDR1 is SGHTA and CDR2 is FQGNSA in the germline V gene. J lost 2 bases, V lost 5 bases, and 12 bases had no gene match. The CDR3 loop spans 17 amino acids. The CDR3 nucleotides are TGTGCCAGCAGCCCCACTCGACAGGGATCGACCAAAAACATTCAGTACTTC. Protein sequence: CASSPTRQGSTKNIQYF. Filled out from reference TRBV7-2 and TRBJ2-4, the complete variable domain reads GAGVSQSPSNKVTEKGKDVELRCDPISGHTALYWYRQSLGQGLEFLIYFQGNSAPDKSGLPSDRFSAERTGGSVSTLTIQRTQQEDSAVYLCASSPTRQGSTKNIQYFGAGTRLSVL.

This clonotype was seen more than once but under ten times. This rearrangement joins TRBV20-1 to TRBJ2-7; 8 nucleotides agree with TRBD2. The CDR3 contains 13 residues. The J segment lost 1 base and the V segment lost 3 bases, leaving 2 bases of the junction unmatched. The V gene's germline CDR1 is DFQATT and CDR2 SNEGSKA (reference sequence). In DNA form, the CDR3 reads TGCAGTGCTAGCGGGACTAGATCCTACGAGCAGTACTTC. As protein: CSASGTRSYEQYF.

This clonotype appeared a few times. V gene TRBV12-3 or TRBV12-4 combines with J gene TRBJ2-5, with D unresolved. This CDR3 is built from 14 residues. With 1 base removed from V and 4 bases from J, the gap between germline ends came to 10 bases. The CDR3 spells CASSLVSRRETQYF. CDR3 in DNA: TGTGCCAGCAGTTTAGTGAGTAGGAGAGAGACCCAGTACTTC.

The chain joins TRBV29-1 to TRBJ2-3; 7 bases fit TRBD2. V lost 1 base, J lost 1 base, and 5 bases stayed unmatched. Germline assignment: CDR1 SQVTM and CDR2 ANQGSEA. The CDR3 totals 15 residues. CDR3 in DNA: TGCAGCGTTGAAGGAGCGGCGGGGGGCACAGATACGCAGTATTTT. It translates to CSVEGAAGGTDTQYF.